The T cell receptor beta chain under discussion was sequenced for a study of long-term antiretroviral therapy in people with HIV. About the study: The oldest samples precede the 2015 immediate-ART recommendation by about a decade. Whole-study findings and limits: Blood specimens, gathered between about 2004 and 2018, were possibly obtained under older ART regimens.

V was clipped by 0 bases and J by 0 bases, with 6 bases between them. The CDR3 totals 16 residues. Germline V lookup: CDR1 MNHEY, CDR2 SMNVEV (reference sequence). Samples were assayed with immunoSEQ v3.0 at survey level. Assay: immunoSEQ multiplex PCR; the TCRdb copy retains only in-frame clones and omits some. The sample yields 15,000 to 20,000 clones, over 70% seen once. To note about this clone: Its antigen is not identified.

The TCR comes from a man aged 25 to 40 with HIV. V usage is TRBV27 and J usage is TRBJ2-6; no clear D gene. This specimen consisted of unsorted PBMCs, obtained less than 2.2 years before starting antiretroviral therapy. The CDR3 bases are TGTGCCAGCAGTTTATCACCCTACTCTGGGGCCAACGTCCTGACTTTC. Translating gives CASSLSPYSGANVLTF.